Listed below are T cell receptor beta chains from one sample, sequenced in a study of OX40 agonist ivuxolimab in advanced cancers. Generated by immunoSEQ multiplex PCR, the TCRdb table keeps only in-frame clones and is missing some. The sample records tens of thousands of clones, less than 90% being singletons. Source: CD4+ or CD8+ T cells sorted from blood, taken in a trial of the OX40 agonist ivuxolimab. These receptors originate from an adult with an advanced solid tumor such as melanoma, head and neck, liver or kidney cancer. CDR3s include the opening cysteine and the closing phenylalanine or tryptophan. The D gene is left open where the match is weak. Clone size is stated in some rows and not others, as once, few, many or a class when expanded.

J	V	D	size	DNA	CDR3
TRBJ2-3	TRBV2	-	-	TGTGCCAGCAGTGGAACGGCCACTCCGCAGTATTTT	CASSGTATPQYF
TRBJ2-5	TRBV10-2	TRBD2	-	TGCGCCAGCAGTGAGTCGGGACTAGCATTTCCCCAGTACTTC	CASSESGLAFPQYF
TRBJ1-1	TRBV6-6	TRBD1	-	TGTGCCAGCAGTTACTCAACGGACAGGGCTGAAGCTTTCTTT	CASSYSTDRAEAFF
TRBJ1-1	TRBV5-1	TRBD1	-	TGCGCCAGCAGCGGGACAGGGGACACTGAAGCTTTCTTT	CASSGTGDTEAFF
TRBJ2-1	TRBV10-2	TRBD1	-	TGCGCCAGCAGGGGACAGGGGGCGAATGAGCAGTTCTTC	CASRGQGANEQFF
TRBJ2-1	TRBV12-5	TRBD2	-	TGTGCTAGTGGTTTATGGGCGGGAGGCTCCTACAATGAGCAGTTCTTC	CASGLWAGGSYNEQFF
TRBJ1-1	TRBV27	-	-	TGTGCCAGCGGGACCAGGGGTTTCGATGAAGCTTTCTTT	CASGTRGFDEAFF
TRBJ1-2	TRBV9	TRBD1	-	TGTGCCAGCAGCGTAGACGCCGGAACAGGGGGGGGCCTGGGCTACACCTTC	CASSVDAGTGGGLGYTF
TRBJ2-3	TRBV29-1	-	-	TGCAGCGTTGAAGATCGACGGGAGAGTGATACGCAGTATTTT	CSVEDRRESDTQYF
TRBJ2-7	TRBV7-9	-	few	TGTGCCAGCAGCCCAAGGCAGGGCCACACCTACGAGCAGTACTTC	CASSPRQGHTYEQYF
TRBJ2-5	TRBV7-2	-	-	TGTGCCAGCAGCTTAGATGTTGGGGGTACGTGGGAGACCCAGTACTTC	CASSLDVGGTWETQYF
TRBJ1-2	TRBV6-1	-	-	TGTGCCAGCGGAAGGGATCAGTTGGATGGCTACACCTTC	CASGRDQLDGYTF
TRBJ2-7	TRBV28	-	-	TGTGCCAGCAGCCCCCCGCAGGGAGGCTTACTTTTC	CASSPPQGGLLF
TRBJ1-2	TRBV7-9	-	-	TGTGCCAGCAGCGGCGTTAGCTGGGAAAGCTACACCTTC	CASSGVSWESYTF
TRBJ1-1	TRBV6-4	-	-	TGTGCCAGCAGTGACTCGGAACAGGCTGTTTGGGTTCGAGCTTTCTTT	CASSDSEQAVWVRAFF
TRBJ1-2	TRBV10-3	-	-	TGTGCCATCCAGGGGAATAACTATGGCTACACCTTC	CAIQGNNYGYTF
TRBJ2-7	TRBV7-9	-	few	TGTGCCAGCAGCTCGGGCCGGGTTTACGAGCAGTACTTC	CASSSGRVYEQYF
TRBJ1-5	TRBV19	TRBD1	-	TGTGCCAGTAGTATGACAGGGGCGGTGGGCAATCAGCCCCAGCATTTT	CASSMTGAVGNQPQHF
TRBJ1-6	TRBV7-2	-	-	TGTGCCAGCAGCCTAGGGCGGACAACCAATTCACCCCTCCACTTT	CASSLGRTTNSPLHF
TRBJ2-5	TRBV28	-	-	TGTGCCAGCAGCTCTCTGCGGAGGGTAGACCAGCAGTACTTC	CASSSLRRVDQQYF
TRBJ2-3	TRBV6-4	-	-	TGTGCCAGCAGTGAGAGTCAGTTCAGTACGCAGTATTTT	CASSESQFSTQYF
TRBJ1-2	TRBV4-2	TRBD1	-	TGTGCCAGCAGCTTGGGCGGGAGGACAGGGAAGAGATATGGCTACACCTTC	CASSLGGRTGKRYGYTF
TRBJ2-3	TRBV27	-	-	TGTGCCAGCAGTTGGACCTACACAGATACGCAGTATTTT	CASSWTYTDTQYF
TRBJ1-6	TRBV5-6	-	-	TGTGCCAGCAGCTTAGGGTTTGGGGGGACTTCACCCCTCCACTTT	CASSLGFGGTSPLHF
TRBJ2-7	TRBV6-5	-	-	TGTGCCAGCAGTCGGACAGAAGGATTTACCTACGAGCAGTACTTC	CASSRTEGFTYEQYF
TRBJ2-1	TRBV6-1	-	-	TGTGCCAGCAGTGCGGTGTGGGCAGGAGGTAACAATGAGCAGTTCTTC	CASSAVWAGGNNEQFF
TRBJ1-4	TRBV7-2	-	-	TGTGCCAGCAGCTTAGGGTCAGGGGTCGGGGAAAAACTGTTTTTT	CASSLGSGVGEKLFF
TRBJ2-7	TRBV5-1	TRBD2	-	TGCGCCAGCAGCCTAGGGAGGGCCCCAGGATCCACCGAGCAGTACTTC	CASSLGRAPGSTEQYF
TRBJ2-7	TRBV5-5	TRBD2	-	TGTGCCAGCAGCTTGCTAGCGGGGGACTACGAGCAGTACTTC	CASSLLAGDYEQYF
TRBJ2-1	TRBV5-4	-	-	TGTGCCAGCAGCTCCGATCTCCTCTCCTACAATGAGCAGTTCTTC	CASSSDLLSYNEQFF
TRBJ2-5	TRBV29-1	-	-	TGCAGCGGTAGGGCCATCGGGCAAGAGACCCAGTACTTC	CSGRAIGQETQYF
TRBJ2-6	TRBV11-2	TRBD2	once	TGTGCCAGCAGCGCCCGACTAGCGGGGGGGCTTAACGGGGCCAACGTCCTGACTTTC	CASSARLAGGLNGANVLTF
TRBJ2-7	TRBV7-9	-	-	TGTGCCAGCAGCGCAAAGGGGCGAGGCGAGCAGTACTTC	CASSAKGRGEQYF
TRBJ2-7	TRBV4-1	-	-	TGCGCCAGCAGCCAGGAGCGGGCTGGGTACGAGCAGTACTTC	CASSQERAGYEQYF
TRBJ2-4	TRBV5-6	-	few	TGTGCCAGCAGCTCCATGGTAGCCAAAAACATTCAGTACTTC	CASSSMVAKNIQYF
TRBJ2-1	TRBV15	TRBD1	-	TGTGCCACCAGCAGTTTCTCCGGGACAGGGAGAAACAATGAGCAGTTCTTC	CATSSFSGTGRNNEQFF
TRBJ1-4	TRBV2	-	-	TGTGCCAGCAGGACAGGCGGGGCCACTAATGAAAAACTGTTTTTT	CASRTGGATNEKLFF
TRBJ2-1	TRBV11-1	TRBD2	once	TGTGCCAGCAGCTCCATAGGACTAGTTTACAATGAGCAGTTCTTC	CASSSIGLVYNEQFF
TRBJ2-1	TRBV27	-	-	TGTGCCAGCAGTTTAGGTAGGGGGAAGGATGAGCAGTTCTTC	CASSLGRGKDEQFF
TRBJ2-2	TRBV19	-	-	TGTGCCAGTAGTATGGCGGGACACGTCACCGGGGAGCTGTTTTTT	CASSMAGHVTGELFF
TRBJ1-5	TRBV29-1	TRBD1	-	TGCAGCGTGGGGACAGGGAATCAGCCCCAGCATTTT	CSVGTGNQPQHF
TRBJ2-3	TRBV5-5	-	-	TGTGCCAGCAGCTTTGGAGGGGCCGCAGATACGCAGTATTTT	CASSFGGAADTQYF
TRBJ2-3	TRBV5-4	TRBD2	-	TGTGCCAGCAGCGCCACTAGCGGGGGTATCACAGATACGCAGTATTTT	CASSATSGGITDTQYF
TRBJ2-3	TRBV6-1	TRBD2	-	TGTGCCAGCAGTGACCCTCGAGAAACGGGGGGATTCACAGATACGCAGTATTTT	CASSDPRETGGFTDTQYF
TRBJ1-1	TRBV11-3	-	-	TGTGCCAGCAGCTTTGGCAGGGGCACTGAAGCTTTCTTT	CASSFGRGTEAFF
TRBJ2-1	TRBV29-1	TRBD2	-	TGCAGCGTTGGGCTAGCGGGAGTAAATGAGCAGTTCTTC	CSVGLAGVNEQFF
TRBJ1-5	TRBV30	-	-	TGTGCCTGGAGTGTCAGCCTACATCAGCCCCAGCATTTT	CAWSVSLHQPQHF
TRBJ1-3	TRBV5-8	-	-	TGTGCCAGCAGCCCGGGACACTCTGGAAACACCATATATTTT	CASSPGHSGNTIYF
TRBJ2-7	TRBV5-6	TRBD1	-	TGTGCCAGCAGCACAACCAACCAGGGGGCGACGTCCTACGAGCAGTACTTC	CASSTTNQGATSYEQYF
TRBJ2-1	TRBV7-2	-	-	TGTGCCAGCAGCTTAGCGCAAGGATTTGGGCAGTTCTTC	CASSLAQGFGQFF
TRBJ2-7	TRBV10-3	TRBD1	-	TGTGCCATCAGCCCGGGACAGGGGGCCTCTGGGAACTACGAGCAGTACTTC	CAISPGQGASGNYEQYF
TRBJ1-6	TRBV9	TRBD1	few	TGTGCCAGCAGCACTCGACAGGGTGATAATTCACCCCTCCACTTT	CASSTRQGDNSPLHF
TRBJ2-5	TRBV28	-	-	TGTGCCAGCAGTCGTCTAGCGATGGAGGAGACCCAGTACTTC	CASSRLAMEETQYF
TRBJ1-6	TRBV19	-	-	TGTGCCAGTAGCGACACGGGCTCCTATAATTCACCCCTCCACTTT	CASSDTGSYNSPLHF